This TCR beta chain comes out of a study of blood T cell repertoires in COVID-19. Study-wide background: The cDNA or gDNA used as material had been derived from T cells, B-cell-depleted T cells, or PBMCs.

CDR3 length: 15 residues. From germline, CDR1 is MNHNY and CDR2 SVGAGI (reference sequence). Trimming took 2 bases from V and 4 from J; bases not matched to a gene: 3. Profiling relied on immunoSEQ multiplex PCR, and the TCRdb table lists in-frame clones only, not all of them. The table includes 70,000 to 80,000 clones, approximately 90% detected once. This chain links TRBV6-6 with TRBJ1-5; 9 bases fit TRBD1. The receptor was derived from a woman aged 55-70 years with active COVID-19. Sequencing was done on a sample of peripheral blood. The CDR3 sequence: CASSYEDRGNQPQHF. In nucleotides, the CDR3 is TGTGCCAGCAGTTACGAGGACAGGGGTAATCAGCCCCAGCATTTT.